Following are 22 T cell receptor beta chains from one sample sequenced in a study of cytomegalovirus exposure and HLA in healthy donors. The method was immunoSEQ multiplex PCR; TCRdb's version includes in-frame clones alone and lacks a portion of them. The table lists under 200,000 clones, around nine tenths of them singletons. Sequenced sample: PBMCs. The source is a young man in good health and CMV-seropositive.

This clone was observed a few times. This chain links TRBV7-9 with TRBJ2-7; D call uncertain. Germline assignment: CDR1 SEHNR and CDR2 FQNEAQ (reference sequence). CDR3 length equals 13 residues. The V gene lost 5 bases and the J gene lost 7 bases, with 15 bases spanning the gap. In DNA form, the CDR3 reads TGTGCCAGCAGCCCAAACCAAGACTTGGAGCAGTACTTC. As protein: CASSPNQDLEQYF.

The rearrangement uses TRBV10-3 and TRBJ2-1; TRBD1 might be the D (5 bases). The germline V and J ends were trimmed by 6 bases and 0 bases, with 9 bases remaining between them. CDR3 size: 14 residues. The V gene's germline CDR1 is ENHRY and CDR2 SYGVKD. The CDR3: CAIRQGSSYNEQFF. The CDR3 DNA is TGTGCCATCAGGCAGGGAAGCTCCTACAATGAGCAGTTCTTC.

This sequence joins TRBV28 and TRBJ1-5; TRBD1 might be the D (5 bases). The CDR3 contains 14 residues. Germline V lookup: CDR1 MDHEN, CDR2 SYDVKM. V gave up 7 bases and J gave up 3 bases, with 13 bases separating them. The CDR3 DNA is TGTGCCAGCATCGACGGGGGATACAATCAGCCCCAGCATTTT. Its translation: CASIDGGYNQPQHF.

J is TRBJ2-1 and V is TRBV23-1; 12 nucleotides match TRBD2. TRBV23-1 is flagged as an ORF with uncertain function. Trimming cost V 4 bases and J 1 base; bases outside gene matches: 11. The CDR3 covers 19 residues. In nucleotides, the CDR3 is TGCGCCAGCAGTCTACCCGGACTAGCGGGGAGGACGTCCTACAATGAGCAGTTCTTC. Protein sequence: CASSLPGLAGRTSYNEQFF.

Here the CDR3 DNA reads TGCGCCAGCAGCCAAGTCGGCACTATGTCCAGTGGCTACACCTTC. Amino acids: CASSQVGTMSSGYTF. The chain uses TRBV4-1 and TRBJ1-2; D remains ambiguous. Germline CDR1 MGHRA, CDR2 YSYEKL. V was pared by 1 base and J by 7 bases, with 16 bases between. There are 15 residues in the CDR3.

The V gene is TRBV27, the J gene TRBJ1-5, with D possibly TRBD1 on 6 matching bases. V was trimmed by 5 bases and J by 6 bases, leaving 11 bases between them. From germline, CDR1 is MNHEY and CDR2 SMNVEV (reference sequence). The CDR3 sequence is 13 residues long. CDR3 sequence (DNA): TGTGCCAGCAGTATCAGGGGCACTCAGCCCCAGCATTTT. Residues: CASSIRGTQPQHF.

The chain is built from TRBV10-3 and TRBJ2-7; 10 bases map to TRBD2. CDR1 ENHRY and CDR2 SYGVKD come from the germline V gene. Trimming removed 3 bases from V and 3 bases from J; junction bases left unmatched: 5. This CDR3 is 15 amino acids long. The CDR3 loop reads CAISDPGLANYEQYF. The CDR3 region has the DNA TGTGCCATCAGTGATCCGGGACTAGCGAACTACGAGCAGTACTTC.

The chain joins TRBV7-8 to TRBJ2-2; D gene unclear. The germline V and J ends were trimmed by 10 bases and 6 bases, with 9 bases remaining between them. The germline V gene has CDR1 SGHVS and CDR2 FQNEAQ. The CDR3 has 11 residues. The CDR3 protein is CATKPAGELFF. DNA of the CDR3: TGTGCCACTAAACCGGCCGGGGAGCTGTTTTTT.

The J gene is TRBJ2-3, the V gene TRBV5-4; 9 bases align to TRBD1. CDR1 is SGHNT and CDR2 is YYREEE in the germline V gene (reference sequence). The CDR3 runs to 16 residues. With V trimmed by 2 bases and J by 1 base, 5 bases remained unmatched. The CDR3 coding sequence is TGTGCCAGCAGCTTATACGGACAGGGGCGCACAGATACGCAGTATTTT. This encodes CASSLYGQGRTDTQYF.

The rearrangement links TRBV28 to TRBJ2-3; 7 bases line up with TRBD2. The CDR3 has 14 amino acids. Per germline, CDR1 MDHEN and CDR2 SYDVKM. The junction had 0 bases not matched to a gene; V was cut back by 2 bases and J by 1 base. The CDR3 is CASSLAGGTDTQYF. As DNA, the CDR3 is TGTGCCAGCAGTTTAGCGGGAGGCACAGATACGCAGTATTTT.

This sequence joins TRBV7-9 and TRBJ2-3; TRBD2 is a possible D gene (5 bases). V lost 5 bases and J lost 10, with 16 bases in between. Germline assignment: CDR1 SEHNR and CDR2 FQNEAQ (reference sequence). The CDR3 consists of 13 residues. The CDR3 loop is CASSPVEGSSQYF. In DNA, the CDR3 is TGTGCCAGCAGCCCGGTCGAGGGTAGCTCGCAGTATTTT.

This chain joins TRBV27 and TRBJ2-2; no reliable D call. The CDR3 is made up of 14 amino acids. V was clipped by 7 bases and J by 3 bases, with 12 bases between them. CDR1 and CDR2 from the germline V gene are MNHEY and SMNVEV (reference sequence). CDR3 sequence reads: CASKEYTHTGELFF. The DNA for the CDR3 is TGTGCCAGCAAGGAGTATACCCACACCGGGGAGCTGTTTTTT.

This chain links TRBV15 with TRBJ2-6, with D uncertain. CDR3 length: 20 residues. The V and J ends lost 2 bases and 4 bases respectively, with 24 bases between them. The germline CDR1 and CDR2 sequences are LNHNV and YYDKDF (reference sequence). CDR3 loop: CATSRKSPGRPWMGANVLTF. CDR3 in DNA: TGTGCCACCAGCAGAAAATCCCCCGGCAGGCCATGGATGGGGGCCAACGTCCTGACTTTC. The whole variable domain, filled in from reference TRBV15 and TRBJ2-6, reads DAMVIQNPRYQVTQFGKPVTLSCSQTLNHNVMYWYQQKSSQAPKLLFHYYDKDFNNEADTPDNFQSRRPNTSFCFLDIRSPGLGDTAMYLCATSRKSPGRPWMGANVLTFGAGSRLTVL.

This clone was picked up one time. V and J are TRBV6-5 and TRBJ1-1; possible D gene TRBD1, 5 bases. In germline, CDR1 is MNHEY, CDR2 SVGAGI. With 3 bases removed from V and 3 bases from J, the gap between germline ends came to 11 bases. The CDR3 is made up of 14 amino acids. In nucleotides, the CDR3 is TGTGCCAGCAGTTATTATCGGGGGGACACTGAAGCTTTCTTT. It codes for CASSYYRGDTEAFF.

This clone was recorded only once. CDR3 nucleotide sequence: TGTGCCAGCAGTGTACAGATCAATCAGCCCCAGCATTTT. It specifies CASSVQINQPQHF. This chain connects TRBV2 to TRBJ1-5, with D uncertain. Looked up from germline, CDR1 is SNHLY and CDR2 is FYNNEI. V lost 4 bases to trimming and J lost 3 bases, with 7 bases between them. The CDR3 is 13 amino acids.

J is TRBJ1-4 and V is TRBV5-8, with a weak D call TRBD1 (5 bases). V lost 1 base to trimming and J lost 2 bases, with 6 bases between them. Per germline, CDR1 SGHTS and CDR2 YDEGEE. This CDR3 region has 14 residues. CDR3 sequence (DNA): TGTGCCAGCAGCTTGTACAGGACTAATGAAAAACTGTTTTTT. The encoded protein is CASSLYRTNEKLFF.

The chain is built from TRBV6-6 and TRBJ2-2; D is perhaps TRBD2 (5 bases). The CDR3 is 16 residues long. Germline V gives CDR1 MNHNY, CDR2 SVGAGI (reference sequence). Between the trimmed V and J ends, which lost 2 bases and 0 bases, there was a span of 10 bases. The CDR3 sequence is CASSYLPGTNTGELFF. The CDR3 coding sequence is TGTGCCAGCAGTTACCTCCCGGGGACGAACACCGGGGAGCTGTTTTTT.

The CDR3 region is CASSITSRENTIYF. The CDR3 DNA reads TGTGCCAGTAGTATTACCAGTCGTGAAAACACCATATATTTT. This sequence joins TRBV19 and TRBJ1-3; no clear D gene. Germline V gene sequence: CDR1 LNHDA, CDR2 SQIVND (reference sequence). Trimming stripped 3 bases from V and 6 bases from J, with 12 bases between. This CDR3 is 14 amino acids long.

This clone has more than one count but fewer than ten. The V and J genes are TRBV2 and TRBJ1-1; tentatively, D is TRBD1 (5 bases). Germline assignment: CDR1 SNHLY and CDR2 FYNNEI. V was pared by 5 bases and J by 0 bases, with 7 bases between. The CDR3 spans 13 residues. Written as DNA, the CDR3 is TGTGCCAGCAGTAACAGGATGAACACTGAAGCTTTCTTT. The encoded protein is CASSNRMNTEAFF. Looking up the rest from reference TRBV2 and TRBJ1-1 gives the full variable domain: EPEVTQTPSHQVTQMGQEVILRCVPISNHLYFYWYRQILGQKVEFLVSFYNNEISEKSEIFDDQFSVERPDGSNFTLKIRSTKLEDSAMYFCASSNRMNTEAFFGQGTRLTVV.

The chain combines TRBV5-1 with TRBJ1-2; TRBD1 matches at 7 bases. V shed 2 bases and J 4 bases; nucleotides not matched to a gene: 5. This CDR3 has 14 amino acids. The germline CDR1 and CDR2 sequences are SGHRS and YFSETQ. CDR3 amino acids: CASSLGGGTYGYTF. The CDR3 region has the DNA TGCGCCAGCAGCTTAGGAGGGGGCACCTATGGCTACACCTTC.

CDR3 coding DNA: TGTGCCAGCAGTTACCAGGGTAACACTGAAGCTTTCTTT. Protein sequence: CASSYQGNTEAFF. The chain couples TRBV6-5 to TRBJ1-1; D may be TRBD1 (5 bases). The CDR3 sequence is 13 residues long. Germline CDR1 MNHEY, CDR2 SVGAGI. V dropped 2 bases and J dropped 2 bases, with 6 bases sitting between them.

The V and J genes are TRBV7-8 and TRBJ1-5, with D possibly matching TRBD1 (6 bases). Trimming pared 5 bases from V and 5 bases from J, leaving 13 bases between. Germline assignment: CDR1 SGHVS and CDR2 FQNEAQ. This CDR3 has 14 residues. CDR3 region: CASSTTGNDQPQHF. The CDR3 nucleotides are TGTGCCAGCAGCACCACAGGGAATGATCAGCCCCAGCATTTT.